The 10 T cell receptor beta chains below were found in one sample sequenced in a study of tumor-infiltrating lymphocytes in primary liver carcinoma. A primer in the constant region served to generate TCR beta cDNA from approximately 460 ng of total RNA. Three-round nested multiplex PCR performed with slightly modified ARM-PCR produced the TCR beta libraries. In the first two PCR rounds, TRBV1-TRBV30 forward primers were paired with a C-beta reverse primer, and each round lasted approximately 10 cycles. Each CDR3 protein gets one entry after TCRdb re-called the multiplex PCR reads with MiXCR. Of 300,000 to 350,000 distinct CDR3 sequences listed, roughly three fifths are singletons. Both blood RNA, taken from unsorted whole blood, and germline DNA were extracted. The specimen sequenced was peripheral blood. The origin of the receptors is a woman aged 25 to 45 with primary liver carcinoma and hepatitis B virus infection.

The chain employs TRBV12-5 and TRBJ2-1, with D unclear. CDR1 and CDR2 (germline): LGHNT, FRNRAP. V was shortened by 2 bases and J by 5 bases, with 16 bases between the two germline ends. This CDR3 contains 16 residues. Written as DNA, the CDR3 is TGTGCTAGTGGTTTGTCTCAAGGAAACCCTAACAATGAGCAGTTCTTC. Translating gives CASGLSQGNPNNEQFF.

Note on this clonotype: A read error may be the cause here, since a much bigger clone is one base away. The CDR3: CASSPTVNQPQRF. CDR3 bases: TGTGCCAGCAGCCCGACAGTGAATCAGCCCCAGCGTTTT. The chain joins TRBV6-5 to TRBJ1-5; D might be TRBD1 (5 bases). Germline V gene sequence: CDR1 MNHEY, CDR2 SVGAGI. This CDR3 is built from 13 residues.

Of note for this clonotype: As the CDR3 is not closed by the conserved phenylalanine or tryptophan, this likely results from a read error. The CDR3 nucleotides are TGTGCCAGAAGCTGGGGGCGACTAGCGGGGAACAATGAGCAGTTCCTC. It encodes CARSWGRLAGNNEQFL. The chain links TRBV11-2 to TRBJ2-1; 11 nucleotides agree with TRBD2. The germline CDR1 and CDR2 sequences are SGHAT and FQNNGV. The CDR3 has 16 residues.

This clonotype was detected only a few times. V and J are TRBV14 and TRBJ2-7; 7 bases line up with TRBD2. The V and J ends lost 5 bases and 0 bases, in that order; junction bases with no gene match: 10. This CDR3 comprises 16 residues. From germline, CDR1 is SGHDN and CDR2 FVKESK. For the CDR3, the DNA is TGTGCCAGCAGCAAGTCTAGCGGAATCCTCTCCTACGAGCAGTACTTC. Protein product: CASSKSSGILSYEQYF.

On this clonotype: An end of the junction differs from the germline gene, which may be a read error. This chain joins TRBV7-3 and TRBJ2-3, with D hard to call. In germline, CDR1 is SGHTA, CDR2 FQGTGA. The CDR3 spans 15 residues. The CDR3 is CASSPYRGGTDTKYF. CDR3 coding DNA: TGTGCCAGCAGCCCCTATAGAGGCGGCACAGATACGAAGTATTTT.

A remark on this clonotype: This may arise from a read error, as a much more abundant clone is one base away. The J gene is TRBJ2-1, the V gene TRBV6-2 or TRBV6-3; maybe TRBD2 (5 bases). CDR1 is MNHEY, CDR2 SVGEGT, per germline. The CDR3 extends over 14 amino acids. The DNA of the CDR3 is TGTGCCTGCAGTTTGGTAGCGAGCTACAATGAGCAGTTCTTC. It translates to CACSLVASYNEQFF.

Turning to this clonotype: A much larger clone differs by one base, so this may be a read error. The chain combines TRBV12-3 or TRBV12-4 with TRBJ2-7; D not certain. CDR3 length: 13 amino acids. The CDR3 reads CASSFGVSYEHYF. For the CDR3, the DNA is TGTGCCAGCAGTTTTGGTGTTTCCTACGAGCACTACTTC.

This chain links TRBV2 with TRBJ1-1, with D tentatively TRBD1 (5 bases). Trimming left V 8 bases short and J 7 bases short, with 17 bases between. This CDR3 is 13 amino acids long. Germline CDR1 and CDR2: SNHLY and FYNNEI. CDR3 in DNA: TGTGCCAGCGAACAGGCAATACACATTGAAGCTTTCTTT. It is translated as CASEQAIHIEAFF. Together with reference TRBV2 and TRBJ1-1, the CDR3 gives the full variable domain: EPEVTQTPSHQVTQMGQEVILRCVPISNHLYFYWYRQILGQKVEFLVSFYNNEISEKSEIFDDQFSVERPDGSNFTLKIRSTKLEDSAMYFCASEQAIHIEAFFGQGTRLTVV.

To note about this clonotype: The CDR3 does not end in the conserved phenylalanine or tryptophan, so this is likely a read error. The chain links TRBV29-1 to TRBJ1-1, with D possibly TRBD1 on 5 matching bases. There are 13 residues in the CDR3. In germline, CDR1 is SQVTM, CDR2 ANQGSEA. V dropped 4 bases and J dropped 3 bases, with 12 bases sitting between them. The CDR3 sequence is CSVVIRGDTEAFL. CDR3 nucleotide sequence: TGCAGCGTTGTTATAAGGGGAGACACTGAAGCTTTCTTA.

This clonotype was seen just once. An end of the junction does not agree with germline; a read error may underlie this. This chain uses TRBV7-9 with TRBJ1-1; D possibly corresponds to TRBD1 (6 bases). The germline V gene encodes CDR1 SEHNR and CDR2 FQNEAQ (reference sequence). The CDR3 loop spans 17 amino acids. Here the CDR3 reads CASSLEAGVPMNTEAFF. CDR3 sequence (DNA): TGTGCCAGCAGCTTAGAGGCAGGGGTCCCCATGAACACTGAAGCTTTCTTC.